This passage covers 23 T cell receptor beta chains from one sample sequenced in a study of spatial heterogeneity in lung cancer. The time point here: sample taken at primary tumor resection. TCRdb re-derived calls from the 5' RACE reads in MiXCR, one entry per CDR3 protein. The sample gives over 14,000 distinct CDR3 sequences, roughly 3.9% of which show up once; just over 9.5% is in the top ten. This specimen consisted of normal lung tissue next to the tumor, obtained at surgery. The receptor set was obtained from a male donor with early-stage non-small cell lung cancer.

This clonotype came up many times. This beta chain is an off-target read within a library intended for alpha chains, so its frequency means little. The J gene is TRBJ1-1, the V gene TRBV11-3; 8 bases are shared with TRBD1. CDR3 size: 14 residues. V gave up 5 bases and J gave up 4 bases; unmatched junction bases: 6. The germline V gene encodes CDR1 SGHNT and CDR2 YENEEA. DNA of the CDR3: TGTGCCAGCAGCCCTGGACAGGGACCCACTGAAGCTTTCTTT. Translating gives CASSPGQGPTEAFF. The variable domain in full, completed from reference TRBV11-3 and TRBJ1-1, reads EAGVVQSPRYKIIEKKQPVAFWCNPISGHNTLYWYLQNLGQGPELLIRYENEEAVDDSQLPKDRFSAERLKGVDSTLKIQPAELGDSAVYLCASSPGQGPTEAFFGQGTRLTVV.

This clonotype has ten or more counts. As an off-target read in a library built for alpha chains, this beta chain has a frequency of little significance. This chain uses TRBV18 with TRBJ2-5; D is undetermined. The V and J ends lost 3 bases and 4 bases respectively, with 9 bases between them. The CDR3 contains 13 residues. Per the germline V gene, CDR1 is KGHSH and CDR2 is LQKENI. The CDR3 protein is CASSPPGSETQYF. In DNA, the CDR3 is TGTGCCAGCTCACCCCCAGGCTCAGAGACCCAGTACTTC.

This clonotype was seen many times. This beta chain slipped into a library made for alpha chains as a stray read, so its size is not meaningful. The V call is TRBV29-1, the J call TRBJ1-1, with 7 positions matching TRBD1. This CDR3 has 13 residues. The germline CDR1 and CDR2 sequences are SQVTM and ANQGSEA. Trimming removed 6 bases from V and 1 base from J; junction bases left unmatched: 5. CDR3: CSVVGQWNTEAFF. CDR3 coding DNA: TGCAGCGTAGTGGGACAGTGGAACACTGAAGCTTTCTTT.

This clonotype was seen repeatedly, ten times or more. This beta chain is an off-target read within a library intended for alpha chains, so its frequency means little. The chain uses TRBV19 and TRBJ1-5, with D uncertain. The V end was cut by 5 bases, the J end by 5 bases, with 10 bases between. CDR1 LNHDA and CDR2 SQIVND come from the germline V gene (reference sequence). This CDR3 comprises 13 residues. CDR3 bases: TGTGCCAGTAGTTTCTCCACCGATCAGCCCCAGCATTTT. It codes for CASSFSTDQPQHF.

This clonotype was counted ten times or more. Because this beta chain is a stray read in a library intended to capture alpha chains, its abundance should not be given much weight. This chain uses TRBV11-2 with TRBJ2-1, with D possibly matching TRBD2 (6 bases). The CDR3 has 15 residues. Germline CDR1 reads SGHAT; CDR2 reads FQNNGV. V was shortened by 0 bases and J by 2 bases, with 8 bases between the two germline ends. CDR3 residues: CASSLEGTPYNEQFF. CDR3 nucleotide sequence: TGTGCCAGCAGCTTAGAGGGGACTCCCTACAATGAGCAGTTCTTC.

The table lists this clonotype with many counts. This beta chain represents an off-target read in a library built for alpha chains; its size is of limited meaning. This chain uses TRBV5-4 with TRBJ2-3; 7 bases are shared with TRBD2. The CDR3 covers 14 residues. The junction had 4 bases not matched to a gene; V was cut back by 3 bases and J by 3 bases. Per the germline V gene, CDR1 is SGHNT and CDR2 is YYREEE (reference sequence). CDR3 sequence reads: CASSWGGKTDTQYF. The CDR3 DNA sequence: TGTGCCAGCAGCTGGGGAGGGAAGACAGATACGCAGTATTTT.

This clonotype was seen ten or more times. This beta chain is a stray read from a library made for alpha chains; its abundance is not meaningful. The CDR3 reads CASSLPARRAAEAFF. DNA for the CDR3: TGTGCCAGCAGTCTACCAGCCAGGCGGGCGGCTGAAGCTTTCTTT. The gene calls are TRBV12-3 or TRBV12-4 and TRBJ1-1; D ambiguous. The CDR3 totals 15 residues. Trimming removed 5 bases from V and 6 bases from J, with 19 bases in between.

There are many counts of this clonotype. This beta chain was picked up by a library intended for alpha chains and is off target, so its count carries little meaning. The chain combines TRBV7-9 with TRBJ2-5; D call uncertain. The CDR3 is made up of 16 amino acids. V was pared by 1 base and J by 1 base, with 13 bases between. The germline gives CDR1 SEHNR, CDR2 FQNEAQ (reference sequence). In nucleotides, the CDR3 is TGTGCCAGCAGCTTAGTACGGGTCGGAATCCAAGAGACCCAGTACTTC. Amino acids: CASSLVRVGIQETQYF.

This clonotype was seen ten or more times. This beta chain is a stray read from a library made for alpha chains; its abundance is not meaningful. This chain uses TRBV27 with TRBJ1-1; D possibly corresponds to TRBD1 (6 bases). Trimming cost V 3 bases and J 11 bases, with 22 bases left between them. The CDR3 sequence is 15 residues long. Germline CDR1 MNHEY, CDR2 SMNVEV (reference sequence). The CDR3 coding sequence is TGTGCCAGCAGTTTGGGGGGGAGATACAGGGAGTTTGCTTTCTTT. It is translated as CASSLGGRYREFAFF.

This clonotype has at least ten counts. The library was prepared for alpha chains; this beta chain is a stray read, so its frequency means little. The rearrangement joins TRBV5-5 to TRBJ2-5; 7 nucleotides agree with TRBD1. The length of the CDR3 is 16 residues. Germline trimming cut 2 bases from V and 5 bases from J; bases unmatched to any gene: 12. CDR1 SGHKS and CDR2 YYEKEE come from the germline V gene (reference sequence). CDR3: CASSLKGARAQETQYF. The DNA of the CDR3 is TGTGCCAGCAGCTTAAAGGGGGCTCGAGCCCAGGAGACCCAGTACTTC.

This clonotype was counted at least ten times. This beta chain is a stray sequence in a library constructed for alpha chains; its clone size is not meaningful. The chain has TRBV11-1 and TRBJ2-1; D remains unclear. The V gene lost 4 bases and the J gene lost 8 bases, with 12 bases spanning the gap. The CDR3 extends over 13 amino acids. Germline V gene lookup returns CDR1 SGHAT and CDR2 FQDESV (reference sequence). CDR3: CASSWAEKDEQFF. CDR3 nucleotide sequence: TGTGCCAGCAGCTGGGCTGAGAAGGATGAGCAGTTCTTC.

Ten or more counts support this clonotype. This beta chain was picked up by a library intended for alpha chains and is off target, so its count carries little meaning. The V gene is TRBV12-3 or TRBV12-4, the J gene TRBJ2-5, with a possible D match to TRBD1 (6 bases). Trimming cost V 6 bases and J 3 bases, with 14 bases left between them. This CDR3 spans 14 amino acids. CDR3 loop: CASSRGPGEETQYF. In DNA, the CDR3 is TGTGCCAGCAGCCGAGGGCCAGGGGAAGAGACCCAGTACTTC.

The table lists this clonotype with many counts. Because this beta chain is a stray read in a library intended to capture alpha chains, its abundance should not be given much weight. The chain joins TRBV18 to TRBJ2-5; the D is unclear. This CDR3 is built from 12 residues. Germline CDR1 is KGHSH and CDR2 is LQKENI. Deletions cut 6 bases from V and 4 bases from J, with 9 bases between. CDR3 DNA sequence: TGTGCCAGCTCGCCTTCAGGAGAGACCCAGTACTTC. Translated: CASSPSGETQYF. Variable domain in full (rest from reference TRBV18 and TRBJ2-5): NAGVMQNPRHLVRRRGQEARLRCSPMKGHSHVYWYRQLPEEGLKFMVYLQKENIIDESGMPKERFSAEFPKEGPSILRIQQVVRGDSAAYFCASSPSGETQYFGPGTRLLVL.

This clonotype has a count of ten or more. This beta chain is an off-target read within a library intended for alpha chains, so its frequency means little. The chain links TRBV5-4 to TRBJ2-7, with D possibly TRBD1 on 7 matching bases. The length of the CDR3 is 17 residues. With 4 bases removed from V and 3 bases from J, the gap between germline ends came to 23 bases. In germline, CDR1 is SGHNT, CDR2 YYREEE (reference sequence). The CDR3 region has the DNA TGTGCCAGCAGCGAGAGACTAGGACAGGCGATCGTCTACGAGCAGTACTTC. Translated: CASSERLGQAIVYEQYF.

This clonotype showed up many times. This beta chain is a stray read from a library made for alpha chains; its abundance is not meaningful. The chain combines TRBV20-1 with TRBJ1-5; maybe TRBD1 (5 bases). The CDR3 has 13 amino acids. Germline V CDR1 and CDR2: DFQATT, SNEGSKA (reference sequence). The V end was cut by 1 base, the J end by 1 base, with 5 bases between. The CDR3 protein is CSARAGSNQPQHF. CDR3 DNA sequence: TGCAGTGCTAGAGCAGGGAGCAATCAGCCCCAGCATTTT.

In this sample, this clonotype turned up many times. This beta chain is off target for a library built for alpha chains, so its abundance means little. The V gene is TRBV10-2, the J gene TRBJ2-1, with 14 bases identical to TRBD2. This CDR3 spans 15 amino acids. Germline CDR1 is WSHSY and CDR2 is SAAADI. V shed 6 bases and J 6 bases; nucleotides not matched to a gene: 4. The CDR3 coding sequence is TGCGCCAGCAGGGGGACTAGCGGGAGTGGCAATGAGCAGTTCTTC. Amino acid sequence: CASRGTSGSGNEQFF.

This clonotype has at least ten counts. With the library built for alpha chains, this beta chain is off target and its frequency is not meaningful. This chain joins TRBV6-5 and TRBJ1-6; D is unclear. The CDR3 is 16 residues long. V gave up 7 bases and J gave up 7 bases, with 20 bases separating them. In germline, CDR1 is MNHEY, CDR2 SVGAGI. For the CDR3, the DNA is TGTGCCAGCAATCCCTCCCGTTTACTAAACAATTCACCCCTCCACTTT. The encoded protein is CASNPSRLLNNSPLHF.

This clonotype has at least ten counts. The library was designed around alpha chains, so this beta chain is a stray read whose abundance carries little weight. The CDR3 DNA follows: TGTGCCAGCAGGCGGTGGGGATACGACAATGAGCAGTTCTTC. Translated: CASRRWGYDNEQFF. V and J are TRBV6-1 and TRBJ2-1, with D hard to call. CDR1 is MNHNS and CDR2 is SASEGT in the germline V gene. With 6 bases removed from V and 5 bases from J, the gap between germline ends came to 14 bases. CDR3 size: 14 residues.

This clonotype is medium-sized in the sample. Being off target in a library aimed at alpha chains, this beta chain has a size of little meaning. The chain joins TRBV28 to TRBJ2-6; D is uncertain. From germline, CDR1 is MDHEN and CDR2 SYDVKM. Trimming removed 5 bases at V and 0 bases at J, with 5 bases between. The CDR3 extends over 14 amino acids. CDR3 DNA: TGTGCCAGCAGTGTACACTCTGGGGCCAACGTCCTGACTTTC. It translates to CASSVHSGANVLTF.

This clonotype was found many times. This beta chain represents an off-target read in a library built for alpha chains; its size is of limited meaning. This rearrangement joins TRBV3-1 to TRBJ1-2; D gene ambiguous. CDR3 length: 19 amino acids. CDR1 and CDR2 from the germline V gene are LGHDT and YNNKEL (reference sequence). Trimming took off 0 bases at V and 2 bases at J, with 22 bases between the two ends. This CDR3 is CASSQEGRTGLRGNYGYTF. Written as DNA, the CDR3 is TGTGCCAGCAGCCAAGAAGGTCGGACTGGATTACGGGGAAACTATGGCTACACCTTC.

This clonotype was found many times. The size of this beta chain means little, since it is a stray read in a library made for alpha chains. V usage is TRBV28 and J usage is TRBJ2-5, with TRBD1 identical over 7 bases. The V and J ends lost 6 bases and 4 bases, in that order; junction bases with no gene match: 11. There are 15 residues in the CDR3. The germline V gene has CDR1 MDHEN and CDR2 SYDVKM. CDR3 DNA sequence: TGTGCCAGCAGCTATTCCGGGACAGCGATAGAGACCCAGTACTTC. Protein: CASSYSGTAIETQYF. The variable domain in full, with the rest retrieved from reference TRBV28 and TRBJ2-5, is DVKVTQSSRYLVKRTGEKVFLECVQDMDHENMFWYRQDPGLGLRLIYFSYDVKMKEKGDIPEGYSVSREKKERFSLILESASTNQTSMYLCASSYSGTAIETQYFGPGTRLLVL.

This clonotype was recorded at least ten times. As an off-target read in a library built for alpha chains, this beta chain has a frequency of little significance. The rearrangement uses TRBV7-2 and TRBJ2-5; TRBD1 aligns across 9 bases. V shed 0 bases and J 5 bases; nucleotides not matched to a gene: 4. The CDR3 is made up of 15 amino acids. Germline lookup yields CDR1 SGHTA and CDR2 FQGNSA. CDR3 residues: CASSLASGTGETQYF. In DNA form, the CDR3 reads TGTGCCAGCAGCTTAGCGTCCGGGACAGGGGAGACCCAGTACTTC. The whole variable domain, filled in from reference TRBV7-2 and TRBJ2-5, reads GAGVSQSPSNKVTEKGKDVELRCDPISGHTALYWYRQSLGQGLEFLIYFQGNSAPDKSGLPSDRFSAERTGGSVSTLTIQRTQQEDSAVYLCASSLASGTGETQYFGPGTRLLVL.

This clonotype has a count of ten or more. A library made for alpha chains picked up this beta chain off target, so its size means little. Here the CDR3 reads CASSQGLARSYEQYF. CDR3 DNA sequence: TGTGCCAGCAGCCAGGGACTAGCGAGATCCTACGAGCAGTACTTC. The chain has TRBV3-1 and TRBJ2-7; the match to TRBD2 covers 10 bases. The junction had 3 bases not matched to a gene; V was cut back by 3 bases and J by 1 base. CDR1 and CDR2 (germline): LGHDT, YNNKEL (reference sequence). CDR3 length: 15 residues.